Listed below are T cell receptor beta chains from one sample, sequenced in a study of T cells after yellow fever vaccination. MiXCR was run by TCRdb on the 5' RACE reads, yielding one entry per CDR3 protein. The sample lists some 240,000 distinct CDR3 sequences, roughly 3.3% occurring once. The material was CD4+ T cells sorted from PBMCs, obtained 10 days after the yellow fever booster vaccination. These receptor sequences come from a man aged 18-30 years who received the YFV17D yellow fever vaccine. CDR3s include the opening cysteine and the closing phenylalanine or tryptophan. A D gene is named only where the DNA matches it firmly. The listing skips clone size in some rows; elsewhere it reads once, few, many or a size class.

many | TRBJ2-5 | TRBV27 | NA | TGTGCCAGCAGTACCCGACTCCAAGAGACCCAGTACTTC | CASSTRLQETQYF
many | TRBJ1-4 | TRBV27 | NA | TGTGCCAGCAGGATGAGAGGTGAAAAACTGTTTTTT | CASRMRGEKLFF
NA | TRBJ2-7 | TRBV5-5 | TRBD1 | TGTGCCAGCAGCCGGGGGCAGGGGGCTTACGAGCAGTACTTC | CASSRGQGAYEQYF
many | TRBJ2-5 | TRBV7-7 | NA | TGTGCCAGCAGCTTAGGTGTCGCTAGCGCGGAGACCCAGTACTTC | CASSLGVASAETQYF
many | TRBJ2-3 | TRBV7-2 | TRBD2 | TGTGCCAGCAGCTTATGGGGTACTAGCGGGGGAAATACGCAGTATTTT | CASSLWGTSGGNTQYF
NA | TRBJ2-2 | TRBV10-3 | NA | TGTGCCATCAGTGAGTCCGCCCTGAACACCGGGGAGCTGTTTTTT | CAISESALNTGELFF
NA | TRBJ2-7 | TRBV12-3/TRBV12-4 | TRBD1 | TGTGCCAGCAGGCAACAGGGGTACGAGCAGTACTTC | CASRQQGYEQYF
many | TRBJ1-1 | TRBV6-5 | TRBD1 | TGTGCCAGCAGTTACTCGACAGGGAGTACTGAAGCTTTCTTT | CASSYSTGSTEAFF
many | TRBJ1-2 | TRBV20-1 | NA | TGCAGTGCTAGACAGGTGGGCTCCTCTGGCTACACCTTC | CSARQVGSSGYTF
NA | TRBJ2-3 | TRBV7-3 | TRBD2 | TGTGCCAGCAGCCCACTAGCGGGGGCCGCGCGGGCGCAGTATTTT | CASSPLAGAARAQYF
many | TRBJ2-1 | TRBV6-6 | TRBD1 | TGTGCCAGCAGTTCGGGAAACAGGGGATCAACCAATGAGCAGTTCTTC | CASSSGNRGSTNEQFF
few | TRBJ1-1 | TRBV6-2/TRBV6-3 | TRBD1 | TGTGCCAGCAGTTATCTCCCTACAGGGGTCACTGAAGCTTTCTTT | CASSYLPTGVTEAFF
many | TRBJ2-1 | TRBV3-1 | TRBD2 | TGTGCCAGCAGCCAGGCTAGCGGGTACAATGAGCAGTTCTTC | CASSQASGYNEQFF
few | TRBJ2-5 | TRBV30 | NA | TGTGCCTGGAGTCCGGGGTCTACGGAGACCCAGTACTTC | CAWSPGSTETQYF
few | TRBJ2-1 | TRBV3-1 | TRBD2 | TGTGCCAGCAGCCTCCTAACTGGTACTAGCGGGGGGGCCAATGAGCAGTTCTTC | CASSLLTGTSGGANEQFF
many | TRBJ1-1 | TRBV28 | NA | TGTGCCAGCAGTTTACCGGTCTCTTCTGAAGCTTTCTTT | CASSLPVSSEAFF
many | TRBJ2-1 | TRBV4-2 | TRBD2 | TGTGCCAGCAGCCAAGACCCAGCGGGGGCCTACAATGAGCAGTTCTTC | CASSQDPAGAYNEQFF
many | TRBJ2-3 | TRBV10-3 | TRBD2 | TGTGCCATCAGCGGGACTAGCGGGTTATCAGGGGGTACGCAGTATTTT | CAISGTSGLSGGTQYF
few | TRBJ1-1 | TRBV3-1 | NA | TGTGCCAGCAGCCTAAGTAGTCATCCCCGGGGCCTTGAAGCTTTCTTT | CASSLSSHPRGLEAFF
few | TRBJ1-1 | TRBV19 | NA | TGTGCCAGTTCGGGGGTAACTGAAGCTTTCTTT | CASSGVTEAFF
few | TRBJ2-7 | TRBV20-1 | NA | TGCAGTGCACGGAGGGGGCTAAGCGAGCAGTACTTC | CSARRGLSEQYF
many | TRBJ2-3 | TRBV6-6 | NA | TGTGCCAGCAGTTATATTCCGGGCAGGAAAAACACAGATACGCAGTATTTT | CASSYIPGRKNTDTQYF
many | TRBJ2-5 | TRBV6-5 | TRBD1 | TGTGCCAGCAGTTACCCGGGACAGGGGGTAGAGACCCAGTACTTC | CASSYPGQGVETQYF
NA | TRBJ1-5 | TRBV18 | NA | TGTGCCAGCTCACCGGGTCCCCCGGCAAGACCCCAGCATTTT | CASSPGPPARPQHF
few | TRBJ2-3 | TRBV12-3/TRBV12-4 | TRBD2 | TGTGCCAGCAGTTTAGTTAGCGGGGGGGCCACAGATACGCAGTATTTT | CASSLVSGGATDTQYF
many | TRBJ2-4 | TRBV19 | NA | TGTGCCAGTATGTACGAACAGGGAGCCAAAAACATTCAGTACTTC | CASMYEQGAKNIQYF
many | TRBJ1-6 | TRBV23-1 | NA | TGCGCCAGCCATCTGACACCCCTCCACTTT | CASHLTPLHF
NA | TRBJ2-5 | TRBV18 | NA | TGTGCCAGCTCACCATATGGGGACGGGGAGACCCAGTACTTC | CASSPYGDGETQYF
few | TRBJ1-2 | TRBV7-9 | NA | TGTGCCAGCAGCTCATACGGGCCGGGGGATGGCTACACCTTC | CASSSYGPGDGYTF
few | TRBJ2-5 | TRBV2 | TRBD1 | TGTGCCGGCAAACAGGGGGCCGAAGAGACCCAGTACTTC | CAGKQGAEETQYF
NA | TRBJ2-4 | TRBV7-9 | NA | TGTGCCAGCAGCTTTTCCGGGGACCTGAAGGACATTCAGTACTTC | CASSFSGDLKDIQYF
once | TRBJ1-3 | TRBV4-1 | NA | TGCGCCAGCAGCCAGATACAGCGCCGTGGGACACACTCTGGAAACACCATATATTTT | CASSQIQRRGTHSGNTIYF
few | TRBJ2-7 | TRBV12-3/TRBV12-4 | NA | TGTGCCAGCAGTTCCTCTCCGTTGGGAATTTCCCGCGAGCAGTACTTC | CASSSSPLGISREQYF
many | TRBJ2-5 | TRBV4-1 | NA | TGCGCCAGCAGCCAAGAAGGGCCCCTCAAGGGAGAGACCCAGTACTTC | CASSQEGPLKGETQYF
many | TRBJ1-6 | TRBV7-2 | TRBD1 | TGTGCCAGCAGCCCTCCCGGGACAGGGAATAATTCACCCCTCCACTTT | CASSPPGTGNNSPLHF
few | TRBJ1-1 | TRBV5-1 | TRBD1 | TGCGCCAGCAGAAAGACGGACAGGAAATCTGAAGCTTTCTTT | CASRKTDRKSEAFF
many | TRBJ1-1 | TRBV27 | NA | TGTGCCAGCAGTTTAGAGGGGTGGGGCACTGAAGCTTTCTTT | CASSLEGWGTEAFF
few | TRBJ1-2 | TRBV4-1 | NA | TGCGCCAGCAGCCAAAGAATCGACTATGGCTACACCTTC | CASSQRIDYGYTF
few | TRBJ2-7 | TRBV20-1 | TRBD1 | TGCAGTGCTAGACTGGGACAGGTTTTGCACGAGCAGTACTTC | CSARLGQVLHEQYF
many | TRBJ1-4 | TRBV25-1 | TRBD1 | TGTGCCAGCAGTGACTCCGGGACAGATGAAAAACTGTTTTTT | CASSDSGTDEKLFF
NA | TRBJ2-2 | TRBV5-1 | NA | TGCGCCAGCAGCATATACAGGGGAGGGGCCGGGGAGCTGTTTTTT | CASSIYRGGAGELFF
few | TRBJ2-1 | TRBV29-1 | NA | TGCAGCGCCGGCGGCAGGGGAGGCGACAATGAGCAGTTCTTC | CSAGGRGGDNEQFF
few | TRBJ2-5 | TRBV5-1 | NA | TGCGCCAGCAGCTTGTCTAAAGAGACCCAGTACTTC | CASSLSKETQYF
many | TRBJ1-5 | TRBV20-1 | NA | TGCAGTGCTAGTCTAGTAGGGGCAAGTGGCAATCAGCCCCAGCATTTT | CSASLVGASGNQPQHF
many | TRBJ2-2 | TRBV7-3 | NA | TGTGCCAGCAGTCGCGACAGCCCACCCGGGGAGCTGTTTTTT | CASSRDSPPGELFF
NA | TRBJ2-6 | TRBV7-6 | NA | TGTGCCAGCAGCTTACTTGACGGGGATGGGGCCAACGTCCTGACTTTC | CASSLLDGDGANVLTF
NA | TRBJ2-1 | TRBV9 | TRBD2 | TGTGCCAGCAGCGTAGAAGGGACTAGGGCCTACAATGAGCAGTTCTTC | CASSVEGTRAYNEQFF
few | TRBJ2-2 | TRBV20-1 | NA | TGCAGTGCACCACGGGGGTACTTCGGGGAGCTGTTTTTT | CSAPRGYFGELFF
few | TRBJ1-6 | TRBV10-3 | NA | TGTGCCATCAGTGCCCCAGTTCCATTGGCACCCCTCCACTTT | CAISAPVPLAPLHF
few | TRBJ2-1 | TRBV24-1 | NA | TGTGCCACCAGTGATCCCTCCTCCCTTAACAATGAGCAGTTCTTC | CATSDPSSLNNEQFF